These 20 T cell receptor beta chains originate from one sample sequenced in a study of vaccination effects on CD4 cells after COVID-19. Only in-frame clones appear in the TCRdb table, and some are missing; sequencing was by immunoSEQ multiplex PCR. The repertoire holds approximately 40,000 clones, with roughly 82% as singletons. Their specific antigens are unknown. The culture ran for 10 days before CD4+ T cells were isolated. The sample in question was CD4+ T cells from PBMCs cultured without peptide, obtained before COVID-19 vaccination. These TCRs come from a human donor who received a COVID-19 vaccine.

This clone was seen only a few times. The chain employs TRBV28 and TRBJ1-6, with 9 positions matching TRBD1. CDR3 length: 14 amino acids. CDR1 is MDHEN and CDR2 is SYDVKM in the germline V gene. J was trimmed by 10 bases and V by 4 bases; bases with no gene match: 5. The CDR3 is CASSSQGARSPLHF. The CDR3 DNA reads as TGTGCCAGCAGTTCACAGGGGGCAAGATCACCCCTCCACTTT. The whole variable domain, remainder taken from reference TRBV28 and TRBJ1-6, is DVKVTQSSRYLVKRTGEKVFLECVQDMDHENMFWYRQDPGLGLRLIYFSYDVKMKEKGDIPEGYSVSREKKERFSLILESASTNQTSMYLCASSSQGARSPLHFGNGTRLTVT.

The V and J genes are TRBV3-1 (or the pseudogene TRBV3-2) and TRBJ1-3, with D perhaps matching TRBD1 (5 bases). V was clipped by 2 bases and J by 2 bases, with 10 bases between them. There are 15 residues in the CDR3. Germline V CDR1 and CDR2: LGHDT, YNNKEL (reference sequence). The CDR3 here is CASSQPWGPGNTIYF. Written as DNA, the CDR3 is TGTGCCAGCAGCCAACCATGGGGACCTGGAAACACCATATATTTT.

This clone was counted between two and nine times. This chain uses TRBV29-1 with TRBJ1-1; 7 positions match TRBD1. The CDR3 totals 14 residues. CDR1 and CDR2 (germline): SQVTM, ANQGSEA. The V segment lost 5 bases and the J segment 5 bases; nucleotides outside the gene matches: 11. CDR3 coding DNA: TGCAGCGTTCTGAAACCAGGGGGGCGGACTGAAGCTTTCTTT. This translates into CSVLKPGGRTEAFF.

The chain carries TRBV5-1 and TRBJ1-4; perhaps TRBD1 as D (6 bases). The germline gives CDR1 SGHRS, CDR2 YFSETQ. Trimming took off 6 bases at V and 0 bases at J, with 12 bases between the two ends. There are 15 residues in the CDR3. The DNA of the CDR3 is TGCGCCAGCACCCAGGGGCTCTCAACTAATGAAAAACTGTTTTTT. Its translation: CASTQGLSTNEKLFF.

CDR3 sequence (DNA): TGTGCCACCAGCCGAGGGGTGGGCTCCTACAATGAGCAGTTCTTC. Translated: CATSRGVGSYNEQFF. The V gene is TRBV24-1, the J gene TRBJ2-1; the D gene could be TRBD1 or TRBD2 (5 bases each). V was trimmed by 7 bases and J by 0 bases, leaving 12 bases between them. The CDR3 covers 15 residues. Germline V CDR1 and CDR2: KGHDR, SFDVKD.

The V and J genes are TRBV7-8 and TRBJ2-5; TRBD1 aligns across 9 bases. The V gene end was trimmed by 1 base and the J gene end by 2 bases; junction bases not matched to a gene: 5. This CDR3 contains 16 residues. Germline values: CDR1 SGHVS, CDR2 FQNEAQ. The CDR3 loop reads CASSLGGTGLQETQYF. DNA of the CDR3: TGTGCCAGCAGCTTAGGGGGGACAGGGTTACAAGAGACCCAGTACTTC.

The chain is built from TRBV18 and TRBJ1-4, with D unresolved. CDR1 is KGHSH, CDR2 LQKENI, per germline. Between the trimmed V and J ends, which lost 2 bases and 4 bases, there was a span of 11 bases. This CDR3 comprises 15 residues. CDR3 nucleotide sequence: TGTGCCAGCTCACCATACAAGGCAATTAATGAAAAACTGTTTTTT. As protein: CASSPYKAINEKLFF. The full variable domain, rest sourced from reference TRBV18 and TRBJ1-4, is NAGVMQNPRHLVRRRGQEARLRCSPMKGHSHVYWYRQLPEEGLKFMVYLQKENIIDESGMPKERFSAEFPKEGPSILRIQQVVRGDSAAYFCASSPYKAINEKLFFGSGTQLSVL.

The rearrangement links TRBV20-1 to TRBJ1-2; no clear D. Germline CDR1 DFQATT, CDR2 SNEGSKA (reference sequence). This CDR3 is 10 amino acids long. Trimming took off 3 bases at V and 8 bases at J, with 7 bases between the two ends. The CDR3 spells CSASNSGYTF. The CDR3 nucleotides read TGCAGTGCTAGTAATTCGGGCTACACCTTC.

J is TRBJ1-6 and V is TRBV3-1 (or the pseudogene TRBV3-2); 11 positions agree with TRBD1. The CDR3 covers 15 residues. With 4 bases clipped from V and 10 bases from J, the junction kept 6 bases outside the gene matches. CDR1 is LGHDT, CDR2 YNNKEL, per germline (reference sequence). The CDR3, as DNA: TGTGCCAGCAGCCTGAGGACAGGGGGCTGGTCACCCCTCCACTTT. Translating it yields CASSLRTGGWSPLHF.

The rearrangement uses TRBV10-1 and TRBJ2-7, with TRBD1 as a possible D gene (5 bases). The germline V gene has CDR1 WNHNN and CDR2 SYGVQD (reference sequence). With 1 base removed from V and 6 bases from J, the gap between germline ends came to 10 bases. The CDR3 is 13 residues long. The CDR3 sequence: CASSEFRGGEQYV. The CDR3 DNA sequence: TGCGCCAGCAGTGAGTTTAGGGGTGGCGAGCAGTACGTC.

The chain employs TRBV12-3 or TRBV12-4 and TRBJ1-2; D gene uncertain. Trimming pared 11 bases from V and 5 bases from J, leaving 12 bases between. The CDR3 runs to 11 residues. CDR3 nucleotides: TGTGCCGTTAGTCGGGGATATGGCTACACCTTC. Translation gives CAVSRGYGYTF.

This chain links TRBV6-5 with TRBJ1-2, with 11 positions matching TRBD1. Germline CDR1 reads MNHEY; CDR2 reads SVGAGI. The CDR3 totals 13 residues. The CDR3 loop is CASGTGGGYGYTF. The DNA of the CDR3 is TGTGCGAGCGGGACAGGGGGGGGCTATGGCTACACCTTC.

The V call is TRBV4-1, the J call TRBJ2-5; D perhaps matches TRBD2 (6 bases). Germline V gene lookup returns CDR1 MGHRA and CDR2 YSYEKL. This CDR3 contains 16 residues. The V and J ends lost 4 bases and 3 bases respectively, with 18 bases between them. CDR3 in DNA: TGCGCCAGCAGCCCACTCTCTTGGAGGGCGGAAGAGACCCAGTACTTC. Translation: CASSPLSWRAEETQYF.

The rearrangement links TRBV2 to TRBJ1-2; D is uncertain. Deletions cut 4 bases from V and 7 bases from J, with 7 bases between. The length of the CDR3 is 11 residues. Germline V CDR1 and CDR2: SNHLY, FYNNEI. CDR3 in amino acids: CASSVYAGYTF. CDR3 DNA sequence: TGTGCCAGCAGTGTATACGCTGGCTACACCTTC. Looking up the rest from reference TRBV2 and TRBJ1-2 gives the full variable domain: EPEVTQTPSHQVTQMGQEVILRCVPISNHLYFYWYRQILGQKVEFLVSFYNNEISEKSEIFDDQFSVERPDGSNFTLKIRSTKLEDSAMYFCASSVYAGYTFGSGTRLTVV.

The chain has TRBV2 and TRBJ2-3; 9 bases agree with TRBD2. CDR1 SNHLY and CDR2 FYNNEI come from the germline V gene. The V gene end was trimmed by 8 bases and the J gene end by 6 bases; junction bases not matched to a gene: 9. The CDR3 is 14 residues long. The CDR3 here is CASCKRGALDTQYF. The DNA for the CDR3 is TGTGCCAGCTGTAAGCGGGGGGCTCTGGATACGCAGTATTTT. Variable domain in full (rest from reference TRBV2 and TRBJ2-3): EPEVTQTPSHQVTQMGQEVILRCVPISNHLYFYWYRQILGQKVEFLVSFYNNEISEKSEIFDDQFSVERPDGSNFTLKIRSTKLEDSAMYFCASCKRGALDTQYFGPGTRLTVL.

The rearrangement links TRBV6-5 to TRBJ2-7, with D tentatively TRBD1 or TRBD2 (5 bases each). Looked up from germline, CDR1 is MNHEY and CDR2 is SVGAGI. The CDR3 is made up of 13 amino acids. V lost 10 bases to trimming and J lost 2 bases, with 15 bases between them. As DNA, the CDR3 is TGTGCCACCCGGGACGTCCGAGCCTACGAGCAGTACGTC. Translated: CATRDVRAYEQYV.

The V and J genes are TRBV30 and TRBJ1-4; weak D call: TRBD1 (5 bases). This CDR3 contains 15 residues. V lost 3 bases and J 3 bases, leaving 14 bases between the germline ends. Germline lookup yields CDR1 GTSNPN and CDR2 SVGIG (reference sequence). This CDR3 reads CAWSANAGSNEKLFF. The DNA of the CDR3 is TGTGCCTGGAGCGCAAACGCAGGGTCTAATGAAAAACTGTTTTTT.

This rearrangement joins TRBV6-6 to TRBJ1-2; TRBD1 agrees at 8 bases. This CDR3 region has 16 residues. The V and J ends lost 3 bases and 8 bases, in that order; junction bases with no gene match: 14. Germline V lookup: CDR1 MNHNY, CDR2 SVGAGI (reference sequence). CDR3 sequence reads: CASSYQGATARVGYTF. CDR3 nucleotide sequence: TGTGCCAGCAGTTATCAGGGGGCAACCGCTCGTGTAGGCTACACCTTC.

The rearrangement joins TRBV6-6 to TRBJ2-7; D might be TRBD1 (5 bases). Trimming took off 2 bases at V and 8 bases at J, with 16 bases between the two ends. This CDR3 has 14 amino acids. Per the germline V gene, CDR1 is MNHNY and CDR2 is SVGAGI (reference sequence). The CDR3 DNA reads TGTGCCAGCAGTTACGGGCAGGGTAATCCTAAGCAGTACGTC. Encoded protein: CASSYGQGNPKQYV.

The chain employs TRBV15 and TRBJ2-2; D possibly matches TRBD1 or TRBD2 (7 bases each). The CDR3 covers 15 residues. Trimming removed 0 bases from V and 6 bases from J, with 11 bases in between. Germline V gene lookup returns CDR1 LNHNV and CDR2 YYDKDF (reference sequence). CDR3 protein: CATSRDPGGAGELFF. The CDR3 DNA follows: TGTGCCACCAGCAGAGACCCAGGGGGGGCCGGGGAGCTGTTTTTT.